This note documents a single T cell receptor (beta chain) sequence. Its antigen is still unknown. Only in-frame clones appear in the TCRdb table, and some are missing; sequencing was by immunoSEQ multiplex PCR. The top ten clones hold 25% to 30% of a sample with about 27,000 clones, 65% to 80% of them seen once. This record belongs to a study of OX40 agonist ivuxolimab in advanced cancers. About the study: Patients enrolled in dose escalation were diagnosed with hepatocellular carcinoma, melanoma, renal cell or head and neck cancer. The dose-escalation cohort was over 65% male, with a mean age of around 60 years, ranging roughly 23 to 79.

Findings of the study overall: By week 6 at 0.1 to 3.0 mg/kg, blood CD4+ and CD8+ T cells had expanded clonally. No determination was made of the antigen specificity of the expanded peripheral T cells.

The sequences come from CD4+ or CD8+ T cells sorted from blood, collected in a trial of the OX40 agonist ivuxolimab. This receptor was taken from an adult with an advanced solid tumor such as melanoma, head and neck, liver or kidney cancer.

CDR3 DNA sequence: TGTGCCAGCAGCTTAGCCGGGACAGGGGGCACCGGGGAGCTGTTTTTT. Amino acids: CASSLAGTGGTGELFF. The rearrangement joins TRBV7-9 to TRBJ2-2; 11 bases are a match to TRBD1. The CDR3 is made up of 16 amino acids. Per the germline V gene, CDR1 is SEHNR and CDR2 is FQNEAQ (reference sequence). Unmatched junction bases numbered 1, after V lost 0 bases and J lost 4 bases.